Below, 9 T cell receptor beta chains from the same sample are listed, as sequenced in a study of cytomegalovirus exposure and HLA in healthy donors. Vbeta (60) and Jbeta (13) primers were used in the PCR. Profiling relied on immunoSEQ multiplex PCR, and the TCRdb table lists in-frame clones only, not all of them. The sample includes 100,000 to 150,000 clones, approximately 90% seen only once; the top ten take more than 4.5%. Sequenced input: PBMCs. The receptors shown here come from a woman in her thirties in good health and CMV-seronegative.

V gene TRBV28 combines with J gene TRBJ2-7, with 15 bases lining up with TRBD2. The CDR3 loop spans 19 amino acids. Looked up from germline, CDR1 is MDHEN and CDR2 is SYDVKM. V lost 4 bases, J lost 2 bases, and 12 bases stayed unmatched. CDR3 bases: TGTGCCAGCAGTTCTTGGCGGGGGACTAGCGGGAGGTTCCCCTACGAGCAGTACTTC. Protein sequence: CASSSWRGTSGRFPYEQYF.

The chain is built from TRBV7-9 and TRBJ2-5, with no clear D. V was clipped by 6 bases and J by 2 bases, with 7 bases between them. The germline CDR1 and CDR2 sequences are SEHNR and FQNEAQ (reference sequence). The CDR3 consists of 12 residues. The DNA for the CDR3 is TGTGCCAGCAGGGGCTGGCAAGAGACCCAGTACTTC. Encoded protein: CASRGWQETQYF.

In its sample, this clone was seen once. The rearrangement uses TRBV13 and TRBJ2-1; 10 nucleotides align to TRBD2. Trimming took 5 bases from V and 0 from J; bases not matched to a gene: 13. CDR1 and CDR2 from the germline V gene are PRHDT and FYEKMQ (reference sequence). This CDR3 has 19 residues. CDR3 DNA sequence: TGTGCCAGCAGCCCAACAGGGCTAGCGGGGGCCGGCTCCTACAATGAGCAGTTCTTC. Its protein is CASSPTGLAGAGSYNEQFF.

V and J are TRBV12-2 and TRBJ2-2; whether TRBD1, the table's D call, matches the DNA was not checked. TRBV12-2 is designated a pseudogene. The CDR3 covers 16 residues. The CDR3 sequence: CASRPGTAANTGELFF. CDR3 sequence (DNA): TGTGCAAGTCGCCCCGGGACAGCCGCGAACACCGGGGAGCTGTTTTTT.

This chain links TRBV4-3 with TRBJ2-1; TRBD2 matches at 12 bases. Germline CDR1 reads LGHNA; CDR2 reads YSLEER. Trimming took 3 bases from V and 9 from J; bases not matched to a gene: 6. The CDR3 is 15 amino acids. CDR3 sequence (DNA): TGCGCCAGCAGCCAGTTACTAGCGGGAGGAGTTGAGCAGTTCTTC. This encodes CASSQLLAGGVEQFF.

The rearrangement uses TRBV5-8 and TRBJ2-7; 7 bases line up with TRBD2. J lost 5 bases, V lost 4 bases, and 9 bases had no gene match. Looked up from germline, CDR1 is SGHTS and CDR2 is YDEGEE. The CDR3 has 14 amino acids. The CDR3 DNA follows: TGTGCCAGCAGCCATGGGAGGGTCGGGGACGAGCAGTACTTC. Encoded protein: CASSHGRVGDEQYF.

The chain is built from TRBV7-2 and TRBJ2-1, with 11 positions matching TRBD2. The ends lost 3 bases at V and 6 bases at J; junction bases unmatched: 10. CDR3 size: 17 residues. Looked up from germline, CDR1 is SGHTA and CDR2 is FQGNSA. The CDR3 loop reads CASSFPRLAGRANEQFF. The DNA of the CDR3 is TGTGCCAGCAGCTTCCCCAGACTAGCGGGAAGGGCCAATGAGCAGTTCTTC. Full variable domain (rest looked up from reference TRBV7-2 and TRBJ2-1): GAGVSQSPSNKVTEKGKDVELRCDPISGHTALYWYRQSLGQGLEFLIYFQGNSAPDKSGLPSDRFSAERTGGSVSTLTIQRTQQEDSAVYLCASSFPRLAGRANEQFFGPGTRLTVL.

The chain carries TRBV19 and TRBJ2-1; D may be TRBD1 (5 bases). Germline V lookup: CDR1 LNHDA, CDR2 SQIVND (reference sequence). The CDR3 has 15 amino acids. Trimming cost V 6 bases and J 2 bases, with 14 bases left between them. CDR3 sequence reads: CASSSQGSTYNEQFF. Written as DNA, the CDR3 is TGTGCCAGTAGCTCCCAGGGAAGTACCTACAATGAGCAGTTCTTC.

This chain joins TRBV7-9 and TRBJ2-5; 10 bases fit TRBD1. Losses at the gene ends were 5 bases for V and 5 bases for J; bases not matched to a gene: 14. This CDR3 is 17 amino acids long. In germline, CDR1 is SEHNR, CDR2 FQNEAQ (reference sequence). The CDR3 DNA reads TGTGCCAGCAGCAACAGACCCGACAGGGGGCTTAGGGAGACCCAGTACTTC. This codes for CASSNRPDRGLRETQYF.